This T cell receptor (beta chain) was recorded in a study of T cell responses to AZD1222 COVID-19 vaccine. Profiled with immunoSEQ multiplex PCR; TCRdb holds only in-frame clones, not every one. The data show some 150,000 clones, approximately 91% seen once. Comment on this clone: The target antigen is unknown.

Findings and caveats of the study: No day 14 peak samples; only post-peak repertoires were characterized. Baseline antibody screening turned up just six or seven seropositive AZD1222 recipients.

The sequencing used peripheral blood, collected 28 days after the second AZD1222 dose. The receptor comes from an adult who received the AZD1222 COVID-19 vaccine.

The CDR3 protein is CASSYSFRTSVGPEAFF. In DNA form, the CDR3 reads TGTGCCAGCAGTTACTCCTTTAGGACTTCCGTAGGCCCTGAAGCTTTCTTT. The J gene is TRBJ1-1, the V gene TRBV6-2 or TRBV6-3; D is undetermined. Looked up from germline, CDR1 is MNHEY and CDR2 is SVGEGT. Trimming removed 0 bases at V and 6 bases at J, with 20 bases between. The CDR3 consists of 17 residues.